This T cell receptor (beta chain) was identified during a study of T cell responses to AZD1222 COVID-19 vaccine. General observations from the study: Researchers took repertoire samples only after the peak T cell response had come. Among the donors, most were white British and more were female, and clonal diversity was possibly underestimated.

Of note for this clone: Its target is not known.

Generated by immunoSEQ multiplex PCR, the TCRdb table keeps only in-frame clones and is missing some. In the table there are 90,000 to 95,000 clones, about 88% of which are singletons. The CDR3 spans 14 residues. The germline CDR1 and CDR2 sequences are LNHDA and SQIVND (reference sequence). Trimming pared 4 bases from V and 5 bases from J, leaving 12 bases between. The source is an adult in good health. Sequenced here: peripheral blood, sampled on day 0 of AZD1222 vaccination. The chain has TRBV19 and TRBJ2-1, with a weak D call TRBD1 (6 bases). CDR3 sequence: CASSTLDSNNEQFF. The CDR3 DNA is TGTGCCAGTAGTACACTGGACAGCAACAATGAGCAGTTCTTC.